Each of the 17 T cell receptor beta chains below was sequenced from the same sample in a study of blood T cell repertoires in COVID-19. The assay was immunoSEQ multiplex PCR, and TCRdb's table has in-frame clones only and misses some. Among about 150,000 clones, over 70% were seen once, and the ten largest hold approximately 6.5%. Sequenced input: peripheral blood. These TCRs come from an older man with acute or convalescent COVID-19.

The gene calls are TRBV6-4 and TRBJ1-2; D might be TRBD1 (5 bases). The CDR3 contains 13 residues. V lost 2 bases and J 6 bases, leaving 10 bases between the germline ends. CDR1 MRHNA and CDR2 SNTAGT come from the germline V gene. The DNA of the CDR3 is TGTGCCAGCAGTGACGGCAGGGCGAATGGCTACACCTTC. Protein sequence: CASSDGRANGYTF.

This clone has just a few counts. The chain links TRBV18 to TRBJ2-7, with 7 positions matching TRBD1. The germline V gene has CDR1 KGHSH and CDR2 LQKENI. The CDR3 sequence is 15 residues long. V shed 3 bases and J 0 bases; nucleotides not matched to a gene: 5. CDR3 loop: CASSPITGASYEQYF. The CDR3 DNA reads TGTGCCAGCTCACCGATAACAGGGGCCTCCTACGAGCAGTACTTC.

The J gene is TRBJ1-3, the V gene TRBV12-3 or TRBV12-4; unclear D gene. Trimming shortened V by 8 bases and J by 7 bases, and 6 bases separated the two germline ends. This CDR3 comprises 10 residues. The CDR3 here is CASGRNTIYF. The CDR3 region has the DNA TGTGCCAGCGGGAGGAACACCATATATTTT.

This clone was picked up a small number of times. V and J are TRBV19 and TRBJ2-1, with TRBD2 identical over 11 bases. Germline V gene sequence: CDR1 LNHDA, CDR2 SQIVND (reference sequence). Germline trimming cut 3 bases from V and 12 bases from J; bases unmatched to any gene: 13. This CDR3 is built from 16 residues. For the CDR3, the DNA is TGTGCCAGTAGTATTGAAGTCCCTAGCGGGAGGTTGGGGCAGTTCTTC. Translation: CASSIEVPSGRLGQFF.

This clone was recorded only once. The rearrangement joins TRBV5-1 to TRBJ1-5; TRBD1 matches at 7 bases. This CDR3 spans 14 amino acids. The V and J ends lost 0 bases and 7 bases, in that order; junction bases with no gene match: 4. CDR1 SGHRS and CDR2 YFSETQ come from the germline V gene. CDR3 in DNA: TGCGCCAGCAGCTTGGAAGGGGGCGACCAGCCCCAGCATTTT. Its translation is CASSLEGGDQPQHF.

The gene calls are TRBV5-1 and TRBJ1-2, with TRBD1 matching 9 bases. Losses at the gene ends were 4 bases for V and 4 bases for J; bases not matched to a gene: 5. CDR1 and CDR2 from the germline V gene are SGHRS and YFSETQ. There are 14 residues in the CDR3. The CDR3 DNA reads TGCGCCAGCAGCGAACCGGGACAGGGCTATGGCTACACCTTC. Its protein is CASSEPGQGYGYTF.

V and J are TRBV27 and TRBJ1-6, with D maybe TRBD1 (5 bases). This CDR3 spans 15 amino acids. Per the germline V gene, CDR1 is MNHEY and CDR2 is SMNVEV (reference sequence). The CDR3 coding sequence is TGTGCTTCGGCGGCGGGGGGAGAGAGGAATTCACCCCTCCACTTT. It encodes CASAAGGERNSPLHF.

This clone was seen a few times. The DNA for the CDR3 is TGTGCCAGCTCACCGGGAGGAGCCTCCTACGAGCAGTACTTC. This gives the protein CASSPGGASYEQYF. The J gene is TRBJ2-7, the V gene TRBV18; a weak D match, TRBD2 (6 bases). The length of the CDR3 is 14 residues. Trimming removed 3 bases at V and 0 bases at J, with 9 bases between. The germline gives CDR1 KGHSH, CDR2 LQKENI.

The V and J genes are TRBV2 and TRBJ1-1; 7 bases map to TRBD1. Germline CDR1 is SNHLY and CDR2 is FYNNEI. After removal of 0 bases from V and 2 bases from J, the junction contained 9 bases not matched to a gene. The CDR3 contains 17 residues. The chain's CDR3 is CASSEAQIYRGNTEAFF. The CDR3 DNA sequence: TGTGCCAGCAGTGAAGCGCAGATTTACAGGGGAAACACTGAAGCTTTCTTT.

The chain uses TRBV4-1 and TRBJ1-1; the D gene is possibly TRBD1 (6 bases). Germline V lookup: CDR1 MGHRA, CDR2 YSYEKL. This CDR3 spans 20 amino acids. The V end was cut by 1 base, the J end by 1 base, with 25 bases between. In DNA form, the CDR3 reads TGCGCCAGCAGCCAAGGTTCTCGGGGGGGGGCGTTTTTCGGGAACACTGAAGCTTTCTTT. It is translated as CASSQGSRGGAFFGNTEAFF.

V usage is TRBV7-3 and J usage is TRBJ2-5, with no clear D. CDR3 length: 13 residues. V was pared by 0 bases and J by 5 bases, with 7 bases between. Germline-derived CDR1 and CDR2 are SGHTA and FQGTGA. The CDR3 DNA follows: TGTGCCAGCAGCTTAACGTTCGGGGAGACCCAGTACTTC. Protein product: CASSLTFGETQYF. Filled out from reference TRBV7-3 and TRBJ2-5, the complete variable domain reads GAGVSQTPSNKVTEKGKYVELRCDPISGHTALYWYRQSLGQGPEFLIYFQGTGAADDSGLPNDRFFAVRPEGSVSTLKIQRTERGDSAVYLCASSLTFGETQYFGPGTRLLVL.

The chain recombines TRBV5-1 with TRBJ1-1; 10 bases fit TRBD1. The CDR3 has 15 residues. Germline-derived CDR1 and CDR2 are SGHRS and YFSETQ. Unmatched junction bases numbered 3, after V lost 0 bases and J lost 4 bases. The CDR3 sequence is CASSLEGQGITEAFF. CDR3 sequence (DNA): TGCGCCAGCAGCTTGGAGGGACAGGGGATCACTGAAGCTTTCTTT.

The chain uses TRBV2 and TRBJ1-5; no reliable D call. The germline V gene has CDR1 SNHLY and CDR2 FYNNEI. The V gene lost 5 bases and the J gene lost 3 bases, with 11 bases spanning the gap. The CDR3 has 14 residues. Here the CDR3 reads CASSSGTINQPQHF. The CDR3 nucleotides read TGTGCCAGCAGTTCAGGTACGATCAATCAGCCCCAGCATTTT.

This chain connects TRBV29-1 to TRBJ2-3; TRBD2 agrees at 8 bases. The CDR3 consists of 14 residues. Germline V gene lookup returns CDR1 SQVTM and CDR2 ANQGSEA. V gave up 6 bases and J gave up 2 bases; unmatched junction bases: 7. The CDR3 sequence is CSVRLAGATDTQYF. In DNA, the CDR3 is TGCAGCGTCCGGCTAGCGGGCGCCACAGATACGCAGTATTTT.

CDR3 region: CASSYGGGGFNEQFF. CDR3 coding DNA: TGTGCCAGCAGTTACGGGGGGGGCGGATTCAATGAGCAGTTCTTC. The chain has TRBV6-5 and TRBJ2-1; the D gene is possibly TRBD2 (7 bases). The germline gives CDR1 MNHEY, CDR2 SVGAGI. Between the trimmed V and J ends, which lost 2 bases and 6 bases, there was a span of 14 bases. This CDR3 region has 15 residues.

This sequence joins TRBV6-1 and TRBJ1-5, with no clear D. From germline, CDR1 is MNHNS and CDR2 SASEGT. The germline V and J ends were trimmed by 4 bases and 0 bases, with 19 bases remaining between them. The CDR3 covers 18 residues. The CDR3 region is CASSASPSRLVSNQPQHF. CDR3 sequence (DNA): TGTGCCAGCAGTGCCTCCCCCTCGAGATTGGTTAGCAATCAGCCCCAGCATTTT.

The V and J genes are TRBV6-4 and TRBJ2-7, with 7 bases identical to TRBD1. This CDR3 has 12 amino acids. The V gene end was trimmed by 11 bases and the J gene end by 3 bases; junction bases not matched to a gene: 7. Per germline, CDR1 MRHNA and CDR2 SNTAGT. The CDR3 DNA sequence: TGTGCCGCCCGGGACAGAGACTACGAGCAGTACTTC. Residues: CAARDRDYEQYF.